Detailed here is one T cell receptor (beta chain). This sample stems from a study of T cells after yellow fever vaccination. Synthesis of TCR cDNA relied on 5'RACE template switching, which attached a universal primer site and UMIs. In TCRdb, the 5' RACE reads were re-called with MiXCR into one record per CDR3 protein. The sample carries some 420,000 distinct CDR3 sequences, 15% to 20% recorded once. Trimming removed 1 base from V and 0 bases from J, with 5 bases in between. CDR3 length: 14 amino acids. The germline CDR1 and CDR2 sequences are KGHDR and SFDVKD. The rearrangement joins TRBV24-1 to TRBJ1-2; D call uncertain. The TCR sequence derives from a man between 18 and 35 years old who received the YFV17D yellow fever vaccine. The sequencing used PBMCs, collected before the yellow fever booster vaccination. In nucleotides, the CDR3 is TGTGCCACCAGTGATTTTACATCTAACTATGGCTACACCTTC. It translates to CATSDFTSNYGYTF.